The 18 T cell receptor beta chains presented below share a single source sample, sequenced in a study of beta chain features in type 1 diabetes (dated by TCRdb to 2016 to 2019). Libraries came from the immunoSEQ multiplex PCR assay. The entire amount of isolated RNA was reverse transcribed using the High Capacity cDNA Reverse Transcription Kit, so the sequenced TCRB transcripts were expressed ones. TCRdb's version of the immuneACCESS table is confined to in-frame rearrangements and falls short of the full clone set. An unresolved V gene accounts for under half of the shortfall where checked; the remainder is of unknown origin. This sample lists 860,000 or so clones; about a sixth were detected once. The ten largest clonotypes hold roughly 0.025% of the sample. Sequenced input: naive CD4+ T cells from blood. Taken with the paper, the label for cell subset or site translates to: true naive CD4+ T cells. The receptor set was obtained from a woman aged 18-29 years in good health.

This chain connects TRBV13 to TRBJ2-5; 13 bases line up with TRBD2. Trimming at V came to 6 bases and at J to 5 bases, leaving 6 bases not matched to a gene. CDR3 size: 15 residues. Per the germline V gene, CDR1 is PRHDT and CDR2 is FYEKMQ (reference sequence). CDR3 loop: CASRRTSGSVETQYF. The CDR3 DNA is TGTGCCAGCAGACGGACTAGCGGGAGTGTCGAGACCCAGTACTTC.

This clone has only a few counts. The genes are TRBV7-3 and TRBJ2-1; D call uncertain. V was pared by 5 bases and J by 6 bases, with 8 bases between. The CDR3 runs to 12 residues. Germline-derived CDR1 and CDR2 are SGHTA and FQGTGA. As DNA, the CDR3 is TGTGCCAGCAGCCAGCAAGGCAATGAGCAGTTCTTC. Its translation: CASSQQGNEQFF.

A few counts support this clone. The genes are TRBV6-4 and TRBJ2-6; D not resolved. Trimming took off 6 bases at V and 1 base at J, with 4 bases between the two ends. CDR1 and CDR2 (germline): MRHNA, SNTAGT. The CDR3 has 13 amino acids. Written as DNA, the CDR3 is TGTGCCAGCAGGCCATCTGGGGCCAACGTCCTGACTTTC. Encoded protein: CASRPSGANVLTF.

The rearrangement uses TRBV15 and TRBJ1-2; D not certain. Germline-derived CDR1 and CDR2 are LNHNV and YYDKDF (reference sequence). The length of the CDR3 is 15 residues. V gave up 5 bases and J gave up 4 bases, with 17 bases separating them. In DNA, the CDR3 is TGTGCCACCAGCCGGGTGGGTTCGAATCGCTATGGCTACACCTTC. Amino acids: CATSRVGSNRYGYTF.

V usage is TRBV5-5 and J usage is TRBJ2-1, with 10 bases aligning to TRBD2. The germline CDR1 and CDR2 sequences are SGHKS and YYEKEE (reference sequence). The CDR3 runs to 19 residues. V was clipped by 3 bases and J by 8 bases; unmatched bases: 20. In DNA, the CDR3 is TGTGCCAGCAGCTATGTCCGGGACAGCCAGACTAGCGGGCGGGATGAGCAGTTCTTC. Residues: CASSYVRDSQTSGRDEQFF. The full variable domain, with the rest looked up from reference TRBV5-5 and TRBJ2-1, is DAGVTQSPTHLIKTRGQQVTLRCSPISGHKSVSWYQQVLGQGPQFIFQYYEKEERGRGNFPDRFSARQFPNYSSELNVNALLLGDSALYLCASSYVRDSQTSGRDEQFFGPGTRLTVL.

This chain links TRBV18 with TRBJ2-2, with D tentatively TRBD2 (6 bases). Germline lookup yields CDR1 KGHSH and CDR2 LQKENI. The CDR3 sequence is 13 residues long. The ends were cut back, 5 bases at V and 5 bases at J, with 9 bases in the middle. CDR3 sequence (DNA): TGTGCCAGCTCAACTAGCTCGACCGGGGAGCTGTTTTTT. It specifies CASSTSSTGELFF.

The chain employs TRBV4-3 and TRBJ2-1; 7 bases match TRBD2. The germline V gene encodes CDR1 LGHNA and CDR2 YSLEER. The CDR3 is 16 residues long. Losses at the gene ends were 0 bases for V and 3 bases for J; bases not matched to a gene: 5. This chain's CDR3 is CASSQDRTGGYNEQFF. The DNA of the CDR3 is TGCGCCAGCAGCCAAGATCGAACGGGAGGCTACAATGAGCAGTTCTTC.

This clone occurred many times. This chain uses TRBV7-9 with TRBJ2-5, with D unclear. V lost 1 base to trimming and J lost 2 bases, with 8 bases between them. The length of the CDR3 is 14 residues. The germline gives CDR1 SEHNR, CDR2 FQNEAQ (reference sequence). In DNA form, the CDR3 reads TGTGCCAGCAGCTTAGTGGTCGCACAAGAGACCCAGTACTTC. It yields the protein CASSLVVAQETQYF.

This clone was seen a few times. The chain carries TRBV5-4 and TRBJ2-5; D remains ambiguous. V was clipped by 0 bases and J by 0 bases, with 6 bases between them. The CDR3 consists of 14 residues. CDR1 is SGHNT, CDR2 YYREEE, per germline (reference sequence). CDR3 sequence reads: CASSLDEYQETQYF. In DNA, the CDR3 is TGTGCCAGCAGCTTGGACGAGTACCAAGAGACCCAGTACTTC.

The CDR3 loop is CASSLLDRGPGAFF. CDR3 sequence (DNA): TGTGCCAGCAGTTTACTGGACCGCGGACCGGGAGCTTTCTTT. V is TRBV28 and J is TRBJ1-1; no reliable D call. The V end was cut by 2 bases, the J end by 10 bases, with 17 bases between. The CDR3 runs to 14 residues. The V gene's germline CDR1 is MDHEN and CDR2 SYDVKM.

The rearrangement links TRBV4-2 to TRBJ2-1, with D uncertain. Trimming took 1 base from V and 10 from J, leaving 14 bases between them. Germline CDR1 LGHNA, CDR2 YNFKEQ. The CDR3 contains 14 residues. The CDR3 sequence: CASSQALVASEQFF. CDR3 nucleotide sequence: TGTGCCAGCAGCCAAGCCCTAGTAGCCAGCGAGCAGTTCTTC.

The chain joins TRBV5-1 to TRBJ2-3, with 8 positions matching TRBD2. The V gene's germline CDR1 is SGHRS and CDR2 YFSETQ. There are 15 residues in the CDR3. After removal of 0 bases from V and 6 bases from J, the junction contained 6 bases not matched to a gene. The CDR3: CASSLGPAGDDTQYF. CDR3 bases: TGCGCCAGCAGCTTGGGGCCAGCGGGAGACGATACGCAGTATTTT.

The gene calls are TRBV5-6 and TRBJ1-1, with a weak D call TRBD1 (6 bases). Trimming shortened V by 4 bases and J by 0 bases, and 16 bases separated the two germline ends. CDR3 length equals 16 residues. Germline V gene data show CDR1 as SGHDT and CDR2 as YYEEEE. The CDR3 nucleotides are TGTGCCAGCAGCCAGGGGCCCGGGACAATGAACACTGAAGCTTTCTTT. Amino acid sequence: CASSQGPGTMNTEAFF.

This clone was observed a handful of times. The rearrangement joins TRBV18 to TRBJ1-3; TRBD1 is a possible D gene (6 bases). This CDR3 comprises 17 residues. V was cut by 3 bases and J by 3 bases, with 18 bases left in between. The germline gives CDR1 KGHSH, CDR2 LQKENI. CDR3 loop: CASSPSSGGGNGNTIYF. In DNA, the CDR3 is TGTGCCAGCTCACCCAGTTCCGGCGGGGGCAATGGAAACACCATATATTTT.

This rearrangement joins TRBV9 to TRBJ2-1; no reliable D call. The CDR3 has 14 amino acids. Germline V lookup: CDR1 SGDLS, CDR2 YYNGEE. Trimming stripped 0 bases from V and 6 bases from J, with 10 bases between. The CDR3 region has the DNA TGTGCCAGCAGCGTAGTGACCGCAAGCAATGAGCAGTTCTTC. Protein: CASSVVTASNEQFF.

In this sample, this clone turned up a few times. The chain joins TRBV5-4 to TRBJ2-1, with 11 bases that match TRBD2. The germline gives CDR1 SGHNT, CDR2 YYREEE (reference sequence). V lost 0 bases and J lost 13; bases outside the gene matches: 6. This CDR3 comprises 14 residues. In DNA, the CDR3 is TGTGCCAGCAGCTTGGAGGGACTAGCGGAGTCACAGTTCTTC. It specifies CASSLEGLAESQFF.

The chain uses TRBV5-5 and TRBJ2-5; tentatively, D is TRBD1 (6 bases). V lost 3 bases and J 0 bases, leaving 9 bases between the germline ends. The CDR3 contains 14 residues. Germline CDR1 SGHKS, CDR2 YYEKEE (reference sequence). The CDR3 region is CASSWDTYQETQYF. The CDR3 DNA sequence: TGTGCCAGCAGCTGGGACACATACCAAGAGACCCAGTACTTC.

A few counts support this clone. The J gene is TRBJ2-4, the V gene TRBV6-1; either TRBD1 or TRBD2 may supply D (5 bases each). Germline CDR1 MNHNS, CDR2 SASEGT. Trimming pared 6 bases from V and 0 bases from J, leaving 9 bases between. This CDR3 region has 14 residues. CDR3 region: CASSRDPAKNIQYF. The CDR3 DNA is TGTGCCAGCAGCCGGGACCCAGCCAAAAACATTCAGTACTTC.